Described below is a single T cell receptor (beta chain) sequence and its context. The data were obtained in a study of blood T cell repertoires in COVID-19. Study in general: From T cells, B-cell-depleted T cells, or PBMCs came the material, which was cDNA or gDNA.

Seattle patient enrollment occurred during active infection, with longitudinal follow-up thereafter. Original analysis: Estimated nucleated cell counts came from reference gene primer amplification. Sequencing used immunoSEQ multiplex PCR; TCRdb keeps in-frame clones, though not all of them. That table supplies the V and J calls and clone size; D and trimming were determined from the DNA. The sample has approximately 34,000 clones, roughly 80% seen once; the top ten hold roughly 3.1%. The CDR3 contains 14 residues. V was shortened by 1 base and J by 3 bases, with 9 bases between the two germline ends. CDR1 SGHTA and CDR2 FQGTGA come from the germline V gene.

This chain connects TRBV7-3 to TRBJ1-1, with D perhaps matching TRBD1 (5 bases). The sequence was obtained from a man between 65 and 80 years old with COVID-19, enrolled during active disease. The sequenced material came from peripheral blood. Here the CDR3 reads CASSLSPGDTEAFF. The CDR3 DNA is TGTGCCAGCAGCTTAAGTCCGGGGGACACTGAAGCTTTCTTT.